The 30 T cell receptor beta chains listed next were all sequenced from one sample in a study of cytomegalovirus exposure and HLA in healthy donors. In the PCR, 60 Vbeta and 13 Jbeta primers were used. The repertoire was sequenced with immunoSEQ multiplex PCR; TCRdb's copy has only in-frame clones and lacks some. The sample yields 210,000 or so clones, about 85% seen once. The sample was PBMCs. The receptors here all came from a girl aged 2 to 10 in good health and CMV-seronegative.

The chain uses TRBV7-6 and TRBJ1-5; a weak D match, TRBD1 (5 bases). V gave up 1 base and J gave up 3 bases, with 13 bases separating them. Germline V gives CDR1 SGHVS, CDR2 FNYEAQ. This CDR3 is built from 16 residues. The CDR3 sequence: CASSLGQGRVNQPQHF. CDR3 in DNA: TGTGCCAGCAGCTTAGGGCAGGGAAGGGTCAATCAGCCCCAGCATTTT.

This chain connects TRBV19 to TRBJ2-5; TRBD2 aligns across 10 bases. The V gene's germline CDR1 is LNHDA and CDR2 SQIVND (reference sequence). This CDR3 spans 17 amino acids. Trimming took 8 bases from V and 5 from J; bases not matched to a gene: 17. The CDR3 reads CASGSSGSSKMPETQYF. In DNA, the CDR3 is TGTGCCAGTGGCTCTAGCGGGAGTTCCAAGATGCCTGAGACCCAGTACTTC.

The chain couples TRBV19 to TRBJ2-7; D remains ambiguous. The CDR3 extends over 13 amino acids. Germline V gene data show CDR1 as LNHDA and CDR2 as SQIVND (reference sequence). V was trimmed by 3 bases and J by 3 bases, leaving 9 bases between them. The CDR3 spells CASSIAENYEQYF. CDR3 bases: TGTGCCAGTAGTATCGCGGAAAACTACGAGCAGTACTTC.

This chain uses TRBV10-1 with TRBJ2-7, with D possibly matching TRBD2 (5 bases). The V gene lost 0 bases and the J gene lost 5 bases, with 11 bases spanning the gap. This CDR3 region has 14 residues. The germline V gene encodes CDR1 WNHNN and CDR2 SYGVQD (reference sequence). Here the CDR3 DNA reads TGCGCCAGCAGTGAGTCCGGGGTAACCCACGAGCAGTACTTC. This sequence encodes CASSESGVTHEQYF.

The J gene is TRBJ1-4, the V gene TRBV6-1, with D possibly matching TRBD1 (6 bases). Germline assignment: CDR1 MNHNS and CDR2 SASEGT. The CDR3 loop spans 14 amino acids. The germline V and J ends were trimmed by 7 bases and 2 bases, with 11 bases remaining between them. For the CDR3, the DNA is TGTGCCAGCACCTACGACAGGACTAATGAAAAACTGTTTTTT. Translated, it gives CASTYDRTNEKLFF.

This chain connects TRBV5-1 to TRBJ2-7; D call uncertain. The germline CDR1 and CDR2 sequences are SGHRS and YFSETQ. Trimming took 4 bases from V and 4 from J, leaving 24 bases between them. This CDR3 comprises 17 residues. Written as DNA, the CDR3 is TGCGCCAGCAGCCCCACCGCAGGTCGCGCCCCGAATTACGAGCAGTACTTC. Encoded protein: CASSPTAGRAPNYEQYF.

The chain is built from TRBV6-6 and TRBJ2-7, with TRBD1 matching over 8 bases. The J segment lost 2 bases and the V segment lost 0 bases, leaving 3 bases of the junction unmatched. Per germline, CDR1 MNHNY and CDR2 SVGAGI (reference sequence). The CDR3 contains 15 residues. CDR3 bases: TGTGCCAGCAGTTACTCGTACAGGGGGACCTACGAGCAGTACTTC. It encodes CASSYSYRGTYEQYF.

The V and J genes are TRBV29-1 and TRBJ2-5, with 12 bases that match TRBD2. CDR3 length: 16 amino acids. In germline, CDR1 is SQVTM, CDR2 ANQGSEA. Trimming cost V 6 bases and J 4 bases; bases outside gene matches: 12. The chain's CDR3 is CSVGGPSGGAGETQYF. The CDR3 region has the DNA TGCAGCGTGGGGGGGCCTAGCGGGGGGGCGGGAGAGACCCAGTACTTC. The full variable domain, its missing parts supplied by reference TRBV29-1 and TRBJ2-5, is SAVISQKPSRDICQRGTSLTIQCQVDSQVTMMFWYRQQPGQSLTLIATANQGSEATYESGFVIDKFPISRPNLTFSTLTVSNMSPEDSSIYLCSVGGPSGGAGETQYFGPGTRLLVL.

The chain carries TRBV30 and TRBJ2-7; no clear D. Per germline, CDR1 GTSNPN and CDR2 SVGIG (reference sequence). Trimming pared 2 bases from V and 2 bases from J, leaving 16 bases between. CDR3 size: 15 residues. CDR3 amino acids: CAWSSLERVTYEQYF. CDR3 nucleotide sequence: TGTGCCTGGAGTTCTCTCGAGCGCGTGACCTACGAGCAGTACTTC.

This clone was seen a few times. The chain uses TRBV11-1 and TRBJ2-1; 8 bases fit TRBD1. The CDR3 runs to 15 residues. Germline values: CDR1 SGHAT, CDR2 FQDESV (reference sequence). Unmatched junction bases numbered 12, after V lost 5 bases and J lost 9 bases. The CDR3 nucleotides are TGTGCCAGCAGCAGTACCGGGACAGGTATTACTGAGCAGTTCTTC. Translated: CASSSTGTGITEQFF. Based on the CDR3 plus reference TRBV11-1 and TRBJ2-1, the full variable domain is EAEVAQSPRYKITEKSQAVAFWCDPISGHATLYWYRQILGQGPELLVQFQDESVVDDSQLPKDRFSAERLKGVDSTLKIQPAELGDSAMYLCASSSTGTGITEQFFGPGTRLTVL.

The CDR3 region is CASSWTSSDTQYF. DNA of the CDR3: TGCGCCAGCAGCTGGACTAGCTCAGATACGCAGTATTTT. The chain combines TRBV5-1 with TRBJ2-3, with 8 bases identical to TRBD2. The V gene's germline CDR1 is SGHRS and CDR2 YFSETQ. V shed 3 bases, J shed 4 bases, and the junction held 1 base outside the gene matches. The CDR3 runs 13 residues.

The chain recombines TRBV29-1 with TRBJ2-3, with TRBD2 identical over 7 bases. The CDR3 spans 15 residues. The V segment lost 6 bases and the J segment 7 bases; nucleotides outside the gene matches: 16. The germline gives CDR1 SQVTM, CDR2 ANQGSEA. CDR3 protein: CSVLPVRERAYTQYF. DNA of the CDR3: TGCAGCGTCCTCCCAGTGCGGGAGCGTGCATATACGCAGTATTTT.

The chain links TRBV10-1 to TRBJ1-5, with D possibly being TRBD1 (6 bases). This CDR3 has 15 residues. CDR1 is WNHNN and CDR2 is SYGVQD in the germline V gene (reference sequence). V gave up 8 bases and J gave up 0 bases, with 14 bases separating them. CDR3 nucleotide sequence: TGCGCCAGCCCAAGGGACATTTATAGCAATCAGCCCCAGCATTTT. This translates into CASPRDIYSNQPQHF.

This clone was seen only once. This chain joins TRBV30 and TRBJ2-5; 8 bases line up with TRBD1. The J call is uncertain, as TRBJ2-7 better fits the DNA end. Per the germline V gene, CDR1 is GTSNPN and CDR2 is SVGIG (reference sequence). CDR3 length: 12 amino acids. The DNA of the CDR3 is TGTGCCCGCCTAGGACAGGGTCGCGAGCAGTACTTC. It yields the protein CARLGQGREQYF.

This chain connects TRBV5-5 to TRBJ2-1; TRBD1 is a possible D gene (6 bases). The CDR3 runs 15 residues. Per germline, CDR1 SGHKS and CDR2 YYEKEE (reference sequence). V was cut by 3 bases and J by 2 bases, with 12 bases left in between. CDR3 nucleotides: TGTGCCAGCAGCTCGGTACAGGGCACCTACAATGAGCAGTTCTTC. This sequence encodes CASSSVQGTYNEQFF.

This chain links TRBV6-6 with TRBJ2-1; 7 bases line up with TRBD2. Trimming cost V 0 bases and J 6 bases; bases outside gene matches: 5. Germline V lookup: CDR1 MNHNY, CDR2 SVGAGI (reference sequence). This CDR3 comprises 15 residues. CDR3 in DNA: TGTGCCAGCAGTTACTCGGGAGGGCCCGTCAATGAGCAGTTCTTC. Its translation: CASSYSGGPVNEQFF.

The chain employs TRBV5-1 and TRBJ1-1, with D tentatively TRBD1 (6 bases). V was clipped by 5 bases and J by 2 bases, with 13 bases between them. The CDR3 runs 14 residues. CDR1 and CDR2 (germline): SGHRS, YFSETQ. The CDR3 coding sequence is TGCGCCAGCAGTACCGGGACAATAAACACTGAAGCTTTCTTT. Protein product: CASSTGTINTEAFF. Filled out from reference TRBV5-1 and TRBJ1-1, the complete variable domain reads KAGVTQTPRYLIKTRGQQVTLSCSPISGHRSVSWYQQTPGQGLQFLFEYFSETQRNKGNFPGRFSGRQFSNSRSEMNVSTLELGDSALYLCASSTGTINTEAFFGQGTRLTVV.

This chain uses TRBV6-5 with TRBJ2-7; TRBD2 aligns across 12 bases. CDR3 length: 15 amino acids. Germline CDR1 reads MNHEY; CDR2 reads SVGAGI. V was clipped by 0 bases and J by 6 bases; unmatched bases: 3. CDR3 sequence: CASSYSRLAGVEQYF. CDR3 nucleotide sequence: TGTGCCAGCAGTTACTCCCGACTAGCGGGAGTCGAGCAGTACTTC.

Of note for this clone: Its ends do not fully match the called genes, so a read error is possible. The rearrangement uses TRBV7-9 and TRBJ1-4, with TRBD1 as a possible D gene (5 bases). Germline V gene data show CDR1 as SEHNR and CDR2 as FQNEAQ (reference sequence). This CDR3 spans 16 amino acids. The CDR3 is CSSSLASGGFNEKLFF. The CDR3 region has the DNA TGTTCCAGCAGCTTAGCGTCGGGGGGATTCAATGAAAAACTGTTTTTT.

The CDR3 DNA sequence: TGTGCCAGGCCGACAACCAAGAACACTGAAGCTTTCTTT. It encodes CARPTTKNTEAFF. The J gene is TRBJ1-1, the V gene TRBV25-1; D not resolved. Germline V CDR1 and CDR2: MGHDK, SYGVNS. V shed 9 bases and J shed 1 base, with 12 bases lying between them. CDR3 length: 13 residues. The variable domain in full, completed from reference TRBV25-1 and TRBJ1-1, reads EADIYQTPRYLVIGTGKKITLECSQTMGHDKMYWYQQDPGMELHLIHYSYGVNSTEKGDLSSESTVSRIRTEHFPLTLESARPSHTSQYLCARPTTKNTEAFFGQGTRLTVV.

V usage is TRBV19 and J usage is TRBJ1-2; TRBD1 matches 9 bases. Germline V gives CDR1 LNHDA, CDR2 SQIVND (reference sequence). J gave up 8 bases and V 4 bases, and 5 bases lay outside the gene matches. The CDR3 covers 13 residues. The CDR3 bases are TGTGCCAGTAGTACACAGGGGGCGAGGGGCTACACCTTC. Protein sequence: CASSTQGARGYTF. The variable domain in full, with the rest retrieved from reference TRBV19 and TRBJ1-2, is DGGITQSPKYLFRKEGQNVTLSCEQNLNHDAMYWYRQDPGQGLRLIYYSQIVNDFQKGDIAEGYSVSREKKESFPLTVTSAQKNPTAFYLCASSTQGARGYTFGSGTRLTVV.

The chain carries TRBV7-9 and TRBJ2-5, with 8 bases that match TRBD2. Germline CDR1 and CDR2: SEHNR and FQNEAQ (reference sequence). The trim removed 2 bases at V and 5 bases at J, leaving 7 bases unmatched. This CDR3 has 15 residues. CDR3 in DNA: TGTGCCAGCAGCTTATTCGCTTCGGGGGGGGAGACCCAGTACTTC. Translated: CASSLFASGGETQYF.

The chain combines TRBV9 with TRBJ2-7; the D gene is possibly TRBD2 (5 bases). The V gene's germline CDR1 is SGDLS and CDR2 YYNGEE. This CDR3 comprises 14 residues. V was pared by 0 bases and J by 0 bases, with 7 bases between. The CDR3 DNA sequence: TGTGCCAGCAGCGTAGTGGACTTCTCCTACGAGCAGTACTTC. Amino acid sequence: CASSVVDFSYEQYF.

CDR3 sequence (DNA): TGTGCCAGCAGTTACCTGAGGGAGTGGGGCAATGAGCAGTTCTTC. It encodes CASSYLREWGNEQFF. This rearrangement joins TRBV6-5 to TRBJ2-1; possible D gene TRBD2, 5 bases. Germline CDR1 reads MNHEY; CDR2 reads SVGAGI. The V end was cut by 2 bases, the J end by 6 bases, with 14 bases between. The CDR3 covers 15 residues.

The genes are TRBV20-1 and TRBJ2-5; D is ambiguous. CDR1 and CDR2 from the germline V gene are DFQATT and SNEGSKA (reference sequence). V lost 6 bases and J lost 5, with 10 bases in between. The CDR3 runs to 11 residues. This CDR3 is CSAPRVETQYF. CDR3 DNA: TGCAGTGCCCCCCGGGTGGAGACCCAGTACTTC.

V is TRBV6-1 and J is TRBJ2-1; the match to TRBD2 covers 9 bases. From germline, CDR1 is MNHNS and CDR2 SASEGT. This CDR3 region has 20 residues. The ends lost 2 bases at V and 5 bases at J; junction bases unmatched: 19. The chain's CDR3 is CASSEFFITRTSEKNNEQFF. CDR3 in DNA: TGTGCCAGCAGTGAATTCTTCATAACGAGGACTAGCGAGAAAAACAATGAGCAGTTCTTC.

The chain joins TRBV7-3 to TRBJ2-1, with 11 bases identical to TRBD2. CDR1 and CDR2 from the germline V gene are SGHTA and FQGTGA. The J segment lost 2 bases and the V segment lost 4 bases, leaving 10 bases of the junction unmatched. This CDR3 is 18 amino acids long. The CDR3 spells CASSSGLAGGPPYNEQFF. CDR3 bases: TGTGCCAGCAGCTCCGGGCTAGCGGGGGGCCCACCCTACAATGAGCAGTTCTTC.

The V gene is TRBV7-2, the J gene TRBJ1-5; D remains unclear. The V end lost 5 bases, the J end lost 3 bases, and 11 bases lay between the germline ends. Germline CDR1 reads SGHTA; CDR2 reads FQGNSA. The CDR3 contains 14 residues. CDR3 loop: CASSPLLVNQPQHF. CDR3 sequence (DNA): TGTGCCAGCAGCCCCCTCCTTGTCAATCAGCCCCAGCATTTT.

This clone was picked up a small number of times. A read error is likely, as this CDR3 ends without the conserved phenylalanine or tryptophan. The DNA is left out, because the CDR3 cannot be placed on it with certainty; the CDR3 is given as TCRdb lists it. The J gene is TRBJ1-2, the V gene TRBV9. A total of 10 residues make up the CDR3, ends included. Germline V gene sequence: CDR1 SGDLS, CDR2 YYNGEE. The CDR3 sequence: CASSVSDRGG.

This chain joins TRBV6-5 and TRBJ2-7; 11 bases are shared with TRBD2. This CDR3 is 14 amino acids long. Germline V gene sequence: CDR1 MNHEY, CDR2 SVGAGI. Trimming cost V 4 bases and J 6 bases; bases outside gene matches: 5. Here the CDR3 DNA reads TGTGCCAGCAGTTTTAGCGGGGGGGCCCTCGAGCAGTACTTC. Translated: CASSFSGGALEQYF.